This entry lists 24 T cell receptor beta chains sequenced from one sample in a study of Ad26.COV2.S vaccination and SARS-CoV-2 variants. Treatment meaning: roughly 19 received Ad26.COV2.S at low or high dose, single or two shots; 5 received placebo; per-sample allocation not given. Following the first vaccine or placebo injection, samples were taken on day 63. The data were produced by immunoSEQ multiplex PCR, yet TCRdb's version contains in-frame clones alone and is incomplete. This table holds about 390,000 clones, less than 90% found once. This specimen was peripheral blood, taken in a trial of Ad26.COV2.S vaccine versus placebo. These receptors all stem from a person aged 18-60 years who received the Ad26.COV2.S COVID-19 vaccine or a placebo.

This clone has only one observation. One end of the junction varies from germline; a read error may be responsible. Here the CDR3 DNA reads TGTGCCAGCAGTCAAGCGGGTAGACTAGCGGGCACCTACAATGAGCAGTTCTTC. Encoded protein: CASSQAGRLAGTYNEQFF. The chain recombines TRBV3-1 (or the pseudogene TRBV3-2) with TRBJ2-1; 10 nucleotides agree with TRBD2. Germline lookup yields CDR1 LGHDT and CDR2 YNNKEL (reference sequence). This CDR3 comprises 18 residues.

V and J are TRBV2 and TRBJ1-6; perhaps TRBD1 as D (5 bases). Germline V gene data show CDR1 as SNHLY and CDR2 as FYNNEI. Deletions cut 6 bases from V and 7 bases from J, with 16 bases between. The CDR3 length is 15 residues. CDR3 sequence: CASSSMDKWNSPLHF. The CDR3 DNA is TGTGCCAGCAGCTCTATGGACAAGTGGAATTCACCCCTCCACTTT.

The rearrangement links TRBV27 to TRBJ2-1; D may match TRBD1 or TRBD2 (6 bases each). The CDR3 has 17 amino acids. Germline CDR1 reads MNHEY; CDR2 reads SMNVEV (reference sequence). The V gene lost 8 bases and the J gene lost 0 bases, with 20 bases spanning the gap. This CDR3 is CASRVGMEGGSYNEQFF. In DNA form, the CDR3 reads TGTGCCAGCCGAGTGGGAATGGAGGGGGGCTCCTACAATGAGCAGTTCTTC.

This chain links TRBV2 with TRBJ1-5; no definite D call. CDR1 SNHLY and CDR2 FYNNEI come from the germline V gene. V gave up 7 bases and J gave up 6 bases, with 10 bases separating them. This CDR3 is built from 12 residues. The CDR3 region is CASMGGGQPQHF. The DNA for the CDR3 is TGTGCCAGCATGGGAGGAGGTCAGCCCCAGCATTTT. Full variable domain (missing parts from reference TRBV2 and TRBJ1-5): EPEVTQTPSHQVTQMGQEVILRCVPISNHLYFYWYRQILGQKVEFLVSFYNNEISEKSEIFDDQFSVERPDGSNFTLKIRSTKLEDSAMYFCASMGGGQPQHFGDGTRLSIL.

This clone occurred a few times. This chain uses TRBV4-1 with TRBJ1-2; D unclear. V dropped 0 bases and J dropped 4 bases, with 12 bases sitting between them. Germline loops: CDR1 MGHRA, CDR2 YSYEKL. This CDR3 has 15 amino acids. DNA of the CDR3: TGCGCCAGCAGCCAAGAGATACAGAGCTCCTATGGCTACACCTTC. Protein sequence: CASSQEIQSSYGYTF.

The J gene is TRBJ1-1, the V gene TRBV18; no reliable D call. There are 14 residues in the CDR3. The germline CDR1 and CDR2 sequences are KGHSH and LQKENI. Between the trimmed V and J ends, which lost 3 bases and 0 bases, there was a span of 8 bases. CDR3 DNA sequence: TGTGCCAGCTCACCTAACGCTATGAACACTGAAGCTTTCTTT. This sequence encodes CASSPNAMNTEAFF.

The chain is built from TRBV30 and TRBJ2-2; 15 bases fit TRBD2. The V and J ends lost 4 bases and 8 bases, in that order; junction bases with no gene match: 5. Germline V gives CDR1 GTSNPN, CDR2 SVGIG (reference sequence). CDR3 length: 15 residues. The CDR3, as DNA: TGTGCCTGGACCGGACTAGCGGGGGGGCAAGGGGAGCTGTTTTTT. It yields the protein CAWTGLAGGQGELFF.

This clone showed up just once. The chain is built from TRBV5-4 and TRBJ2-7; D possibly corresponds to TRBD1 (6 bases). CDR1 and CDR2 from the germline V gene are SGHNT and YYREEE (reference sequence). V gave up 0 bases and J gave up 5 bases, with 12 bases separating them. The CDR3 runs to 14 residues. The CDR3 DNA reads TGTGCCAGCAGCTTGGTGGGGGCTGCCCACGAGCAGTACTTC. This gives the protein CASSLVGAAHEQYF.

The chain carries TRBV19 and TRBJ1-1; 7 positions match TRBD1. The CDR3 is 15 residues long. With V trimmed by 5 bases and J by 4 bases, 10 bases remained unmatched. The V gene's germline CDR1 is LNHDA and CDR2 SQIVND (reference sequence). The CDR3 region is CASSFHRTGATEAFF. The CDR3 DNA follows: TGTGCCAGTAGTTTTCACCGAACAGGGGCCACTGAAGCTTTCTTT.

The V call is TRBV13, the J call TRBJ1-1, with TRBD1 as a possible D gene (5 bases). The CDR3 has 16 amino acids. With 4 bases removed from V and 1 base from J, the gap between germline ends came to 16 bases. The germline CDR1 and CDR2 sequences are PRHDT and FYEKMQ (reference sequence). This CDR3 reads CASSSGLGGKNTEAFF. The CDR3 DNA sequence: TGTGCCAGCAGCTCCGGGCTTGGGGGAAAGAACACTGAAGCTTTCTTT.

About this clone itself: At the DNA level, this CDR3 is encoded by other sequences in the same sample as well. The CDR3 loop is CASSLGPGDTEAFF. The DNA of the CDR3 is TGTGCCAGCAGCTTAGGGCCGGGAGACACTGAAGCTTTCTTT. The rearrangement joins TRBV7-9 to TRBJ1-1, with D unclear. Trimming took 1 base from V and 3 from J, leaving 9 bases between them. The CDR3 is 14 amino acids. Germline CDR1 is SEHNR and CDR2 is FQNEAQ (reference sequence).

This clone was detected once. The chain carries TRBV29-1 and TRBJ2-1, with 8 positions matching TRBD2. In germline, CDR1 is SQVTM, CDR2 ANQGSEA. CDR3 length: 14 residues. V was pared by 4 bases and J by 4 bases, with 6 bases of the junction left unmatched. The CDR3 bases are TGCAGCGTTGGTGTAGCGGGGCTTTACAATGAGCAGTTCTTC. It is translated as CSVGVAGLYNEQFF.

The V and J genes are TRBV4-1 and TRBJ2-1; 14 bases map to TRBD2. Per germline, CDR1 MGHRA and CDR2 YSYEKL. V gave up 1 base and J gave up 8 bases; unmatched junction bases: 4. The CDR3 sequence is 16 residues long. CDR3 sequence: CASSQGTGLAGDEQFF. The CDR3 DNA is TGCGCCAGCAGCCAAGGAACGGGACTAGCGGGAGATGAGCAGTTCTTC.

The chain combines TRBV5-1 with TRBJ2-1; D remains unclear. The V and J ends lost 2 bases and 8 bases respectively, with 14 bases between them. From germline, CDR1 is SGHRS and CDR2 YFSETQ. This CDR3 has 14 amino acids. CDR3 sequence (DNA): TGCGCCAGCAGCTTAGCAGCCCTGGGCGATGAGCAGTTCTTC. Encoded protein: CASSLAALGDEQFF.

This rearrangement joins TRBV7-2 to TRBJ1-2; D might be TRBD1 (6 bases). The CDR3 loop spans 15 amino acids. Germline V CDR1 and CDR2: SGHTA, FQGNSA. Trimming took 1 base from V and 3 from J, leaving 12 bases between them. The CDR3 DNA reads TGTGCCAGCAGCTTAGTTCTGGGGGCTTACTATGGCTACACCTTC. Encoded protein: CASSLVLGAYYGYTF.

This rearrangement joins TRBV27 to TRBJ2-5, with 10 bases identical to TRBD2. V was pared by 8 bases and J by 4 bases, with 4 bases of the junction left unmatched. Germline assignment: CDR1 MNHEY and CDR2 SMNVEV (reference sequence). CDR3 length: 13 residues. The CDR3 region is CASGLAGVETQYF. In nucleotides, the CDR3 is TGTGCCAGCGGCCTAGCGGGGGTAGAGACCCAGTACTTC.

V usage is TRBV3-1 (or the pseudogene TRBV3-2) and J usage is TRBJ2-5; possibly TRBD2 for D (6 bases). V was shortened by 5 bases and J by 4 bases, with 8 bases between the two germline ends. The CDR3 sequence is 12 residues long. Germline CDR1 reads LGHDT; CDR2 reads YNNKEL (reference sequence). DNA for the CDR3: TGTGCCAGCAGCTCCGGGGGAGAGACCCAGTACTTC. It encodes CASSSGGETQYF.

This clone was counted between two and nine times. The V call is TRBV7-2, the J call TRBJ2-7; D uncertain. Germline V CDR1 and CDR2: SGHTA, FQGNSA. V was shortened by 1 base and J by 6 bases, with 16 bases between the two germline ends. The CDR3 has 15 amino acids. CDR3 in amino acids: CASSLEGGGGREQYF. The CDR3 DNA reads TGTGCCAGCAGCTTAGAGGGCGGCGGCGGCCGCGAGCAGTACTTC. Drawing the rest from reference TRBV7-2 and TRBJ2-7, the complete variable domain is GAGVSQSPSNKVTEKGKDVELRCDPISGHTALYWYRQSLGQGLEFLIYFQGNSAPDKSGLPSDRFSAERTGGSVSTLTIQRTQQEDSAVYLCASSLEGGGGREQYFGPGTRLTVT.

The DNA for the CDR3 is TGTGCCAGCGGCCTTACCGGGACAGCACTTACCGGGGAGCTGTTTTTT. Encoded protein: CASGLTGTALTGELFF. The chain links TRBV7-8 to TRBJ2-2, with TRBD1 matching 7 bases. CDR3 length: 16 residues. CDR1 and CDR2 from the germline V gene are SGHVS and FQNEAQ. V dropped 8 bases and J dropped 5; count of bases not matched to a gene: 14.

A single count supports this clone. The sample carries other DNA sequences with the same CDR3. The chain uses TRBV27 and TRBJ1-5; D gene uncertain. Germline V gene sequence: CDR1 MNHEY, CDR2 SMNVEV (reference sequence). Trimming removed 3 bases at V and 0 bases at J, with 3 bases between. The CDR3 has 13 amino acids. CDR3 region: CASSFYSNQPQHF. CDR3 nucleotides: TGTGCCAGCAGTTTCTATAGCAATCAGCCCCAGCATTTT.

The rearrangement uses TRBV11-3 and TRBJ2-5; 10 bases map to TRBD2. The V gene end was trimmed by 5 bases and the J gene end by 3 bases; junction bases not matched to a gene: 6. The CDR3 is 15 amino acids. CDR1 is SGHNT and CDR2 is YENEEA in the germline V gene. The CDR3 nucleotides read TGTGCCAGCAGCCAGGGGCTAGCGGGGGAAGAGACCCAGTACTTC. Its protein is CASSQGLAGEETQYF.

The J gene is TRBJ2-1, the V gene TRBV2; TRBD1 agrees at 8 bases. Germline CDR1 and CDR2: SNHLY and FYNNEI. Germline trimming cut 6 bases from V and 3 bases from J; bases unmatched to any gene: 7. There are 15 residues in the CDR3. CDR3 sequence reads: CASSQSGQGYNEQFF. The CDR3 DNA sequence: TGTGCCAGCAGCCAAAGTGGACAGGGCTACAATGAGCAGTTCTTC.

V is TRBV5-6 and J is TRBJ2-5; D is perhaps TRBD2 (7 bases). The CDR3 has 15 residues. The V end was cut by 2 bases, the J end by 4 bases, with 15 bases between. Per the germline V gene, CDR1 is SGHDT and CDR2 is YYEEEE. Here the CDR3 DNA reads TGTGCCAGCAGCTTACGGGGGGCTCCTGTAGAGACCCAGTACTTC. Translating it yields CASSLRGAPVETQYF.

The chain uses TRBV5-6 and TRBJ2-3, with D perhaps TRBD2 (7 bases). There are 15 residues in the CDR3. Trimming cost V 4 bases and J 2 bases, with 14 bases left between them. Germline loops: CDR1 SGHDT, CDR2 YYEEEE. CDR3 loop: CASSPGGGATDTQYF. The DNA for the CDR3 is TGTGCCAGCAGCCCCGGAGGGGGGGCCACAGATACGCAGTATTTT. Full variable domain (outside the CDR3, taken from reference TRBV5-6 and TRBJ2-3): DAGVTQSPTHLIKTRGQQVTLRCSPKSGHDTVSWYQQALGQGPQFIFQYYEEEERQRGNFPDRFSGHQFPNYSSELNVNALLLGDSALYLCASSPGGGATDTQYFGPGTRLTVL.